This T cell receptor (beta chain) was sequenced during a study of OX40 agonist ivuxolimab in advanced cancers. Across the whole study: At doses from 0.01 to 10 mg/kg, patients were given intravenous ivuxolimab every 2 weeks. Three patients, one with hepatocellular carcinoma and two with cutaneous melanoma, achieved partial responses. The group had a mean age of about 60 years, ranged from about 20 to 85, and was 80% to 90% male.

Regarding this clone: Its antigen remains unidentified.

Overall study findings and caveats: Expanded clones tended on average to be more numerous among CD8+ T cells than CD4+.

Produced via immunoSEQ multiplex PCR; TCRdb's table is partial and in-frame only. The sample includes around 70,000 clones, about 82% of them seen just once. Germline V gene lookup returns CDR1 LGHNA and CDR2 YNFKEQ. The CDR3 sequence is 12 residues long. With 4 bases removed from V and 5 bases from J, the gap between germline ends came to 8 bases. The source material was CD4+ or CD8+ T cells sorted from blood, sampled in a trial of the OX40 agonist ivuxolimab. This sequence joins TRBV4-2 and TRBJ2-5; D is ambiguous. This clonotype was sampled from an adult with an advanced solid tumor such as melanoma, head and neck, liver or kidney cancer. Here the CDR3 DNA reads TGTGCCAGCAGCCTCGGTAGGGAGACCCAGTACTTC. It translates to CASSLGRETQYF.